Below are 4 T cell receptor beta chains sequenced from a single sample in a study of T cell repertoires in cytomegalovirus infection (dated by TCRdb to about 2019). What the treatment or condition label conveys for this sample: in vitro stimulation with specific CMV peptide epitopes to enrich CMV-specific T cells. No antigen has been assigned to these receptors. Sequencing was performed on an Illumina HiSeq 1500. TCRdb reran the public reads through fastp at Q25 and MiXCR, keeping productive beta chains. When rows share a CDR3 protein, they turn into one entry using the most common DNA and genes. The sample data list roughly 800,000 distinct CDR3 sequences, and under 35% of these were observed just once. The ten most abundant clones make up around 12% of the sample. Sequenced material: cultured CD8+ T cells from PBMCs, taken from culture after CMV antigen stimulation. The receptor source for this set is a human donor in good health (CMV status not recorded). Some clones in this sample may be carry-over from other donors' samples.

The V gene is TRBV12-3 or TRBV12-4, the J gene TRBJ2-6; D not certain. This CDR3 region has 17 residues. V was clipped by 6 bases and J by 0 bases, with 15 bases between them. CDR3 protein: CASSLTLQPSGANVLTF. The CDR3 bases are TGTGCCAGCAGCCTAACACTACAACCCTCTGGGGCCAACGTCCTGACTTTC.

In this sample, this clonotype turned up once. This sequence joins TRBV4-1 and TRBJ2-2; the match to TRBD2 covers 13 bases. CDR3 length: 18 amino acids. V trimming: 3 bases; J trimming: 5 bases; junction bases outside the gene matches: 9. Germline V gene lookup returns CDR1 MGHRA and CDR2 YSYEKL. As DNA, the CDR3 is TGCGCCAGCAGCCACCGGACTAGCGGGGGAGCCGCGACCGGGGAGCTGTTTTTT. It specifies CASSHRTSGGAATGELFF.

This clonotype was detected ten times or more. CDR3: CASSLGTGPNYEQYV. In nucleotides, the CDR3 is TGTGCCAGCAGCTTAGGGACAGGGCCTAACTACGAGCAGTACGTC. The chain joins TRBV7-2 to TRBJ2-7; 8 nucleotides line up with TRBD1. Looked up from germline, CDR1 is SGHTA and CDR2 is FQGNSA. This CDR3 is built from 15 residues. V shed 1 base, J shed 3 bases, and the junction held 5 bases outside the gene matches.

This sequence joins TRBV7-9 and TRBJ2-7, with D perhaps TRBD1 (6 bases). Germline CDR1 SEHNR, CDR2 FQNEAQ (reference sequence). Trimming removed 5 bases from V and 2 bases from J, with 10 bases in between. The CDR3 is made up of 13 amino acids. CDR3 region: CASSHRETYEQYF. CDR3 coding DNA: TGTGCCAGCAGCCACAGGGAAACCTACGAGCAGTACTTC. The entire variable domain, with the rest obtained from reference TRBV7-9 and TRBJ2-7, is as follows: DTGVSQNPRHKITKRGQNVTFRCDPISEHNRLYWYRQTLGQGPEFLTYFQNEAQLEKSRLLSDRFSAERPKGSFSTLEIQRTEQGDSAMYLCASSHRETYEQYFGPGTRLTVT.